Sequencing of this TCR beta chain was carried out in a study of T cells in Graves' hyperthyroidism and ophthalmopathy. This clonotype was seen repeatedly, ten times or more. Uncontrolled infection, other autoimmune disease, pregnancy or lactation led to exclusion. The V gene lost 2 bases and the J gene lost 8 bases, with 9 bases spanning the gap. The CDR3 spans 12 residues. From germline, CDR1 is GTSNPN and CDR2 SVGIG (reference sequence). Amplification of TCR beta CDR3 regions used RNA as the template. The TCR CDR3 first-round RT-PCR relied on the HTBI primer set. In TCRdb, the multiplex PCR reads were re-called with MiXCR into one record per CDR3 protein. Counted here are fewer than 450,000 distinct CDR3 sequences, roughly a sixth occurring once; the ten biggest clones make up 30% to 35%.

This sequence joins TRBV30 and TRBJ2-2, with D unclear. Material: blood. The sequence was collected from a woman in her twenties or thirties with Graves' hyperthyroidism that later progressed to Graves' ophthalmopathy. The CDR3 nucleotides are TGTGCCTGGAGTCCCATGATGGGGGAGCTGTTTTTT. This sequence encodes CAWSPMMGELFF.